Listed here is a single T cell receptor (beta chain). TCRdb's table, derived via immunoSEQ multiplex PCR, lists solely in-frame clones and lacks some. The sample holds roughly 34,000 clones; about 88% are singletons and the top ten take about 1.5%. This sample was taken from a study of control samples from healthy donors and cancer patients. V dropped 2 bases and J dropped 4; count of bases not matched to a gene: 10. Germline lookup yields CDR1 SGHDT and CDR2 YYEEEE. CDR3 size: 16 residues. This TCR was sampled from a woman in her thirties or forties with lung cancer. V usage is TRBV5-6 and J usage is TRBJ1-2, with TRBD1 identical over 8 bases. The source material was PBMCs. CDR3 sequence (DNA): TGTGCCAGCAGCTTCTCAGGGGGCGGCTCGGTCTATGGCTACACCTTC. This translates into CASSFSGGGSVYGYTF.